This T cell receptor (beta chain) is from a study of cytomegalovirus exposure and HLA in healthy donors. Study-wide results and limits: CMV serostatus was the only immune exposure information that was available. The authors enumerated around 150 TCR beta chains as linked to cytomegalovirus. Sequencing artifact likely explains a cluster of highly shared sequence variants. When analyzed later, a missense DCLRE1C variant was found to be linked to TCR beta V- and J-gene trimming.

The J segment lost 7 bases and the V segment lost 3 bases, leaving 12 bases of the junction unmatched. The CDR3 spans 16 residues. In germline, CDR1 is SNHLY, CDR2 FYNNEI. 60 Vbeta and 13 Jbeta primers were used in PCR. The repertoire was sequenced with immunoSEQ multiplex PCR; TCRdb's copy has only in-frame clones and lacks some. Of 200,000 or so clones listed, around 85% are singletons. About this clone itself: The antigen remains unidentified.

Sequenced: PBMCs. The chain couples TRBV2 to TRBJ2-7, with TRBD2 matching over 10 bases. This clonotype originated in a girl aged 2-10 years in good health and CMV-seronegative. CDR3 in DNA: TGTGCCAGCAGTGATATGGGCCTAGCGGGGGCGGGAGAGCAGTACTTC. Its translation: CASSDMGLAGAGEQYF.